The present T cell receptor (beta chain) was sequenced within a study of T-cell reconstitution after alpha-beta-depleted transplantation in children. Findings of the study overall: Some patients showed high day-60 TCRbeta diversity, which derived from surviving recipient T cells and thymic progenitors. When one year had passed after transplant, most T-cell counts and diversity came from newly produced T cells. Expanded graft clones numbering several hundred reportedly gave rise to alpha-beta T cells about two months after transplant.

Worth noting for this clonotype: The antigen remains unidentified.

The CDR3 loop spans 16 amino acids. The V gene lost 1 base and the J gene lost 7 bases, with 17 bases spanning the gap. The germline CDR1 and CDR2 sequences are LGHNA and YNFKEQ. Using unique molecular identifiers, the investigators prepared the TCRbeta library. TCRdb processed the PCR reads anew with MiXCR; each CDR3 protein has one entry. Altogether a few hundred thousand distinct CDR3 sequences are present, 16% being singletons, with the ten largest covering under 30%. This clonotype was obtained from a boy less than two years old who had a stem cell transplant for Wiskott-Aldrich syndrome, so the T cells may come from the graft donor. Sample: PBMCs, mostly from graft donor cells, taken 360 days after TCRalphabeta/CD19-depleted stem cell transplant. This chain uses TRBV4-2 with TRBJ2-1; either TRBD1 or TRBD2 may supply D (5 bases each). The CDR3 DNA reads TGTGCCAGCAGCCAAGGAGGGACCGGGTCGGGGAATGAGCAGTTCTTC. It yields the protein CASSQGGTGSGNEQFF.